This is a list of T cell receptor beta chains from one sample in a study of blood T cell repertoires in COVID-19. The repertoire was sequenced with immunoSEQ multiplex PCR; TCRdb's copy has only in-frame clones and lacks some. The sample holds some 330,000 clones, 92% seen once. The sequenced sample consisted of PBMCs or T cells enriched from blood (not recorded which). Receptor source: a woman younger than 45 who had recovered from COVID-19. CDR3s include the opening cysteine and the closing phenylalanine or tryptophan. The D gene is left open where the match is weak. The listing skips clone size in some rows; elsewhere it reads once, few, many or a size class.

J: TRBJ1-1; D: NA; V: TRBV7-9; size: NA; DNA: TGTGCCAGCAGCTTTGACGGGGACACTGAAGCTTTCTTT; CDR3: CASSFDGDTEAFF
J: TRBJ2-5; D: TRBD1; V: TRBV10-3; size: NA; DNA: TGTGCCATCAGGGGACAGCAAGAGACCCAGTACTTC; CDR3: CAIRGQQETQYF
J: TRBJ2-7; D: NA; V: TRBV27; size: NA; DNA: TGTGCCAGCAGCACTCACCTCCGGGGGAAACTCGGCTCCTACGAGCAGTACTTC; CDR3: CASSTHLRGKLGSYEQYF
J: TRBJ1-5; D: NA; V: TRBV19; size: once; DNA: TGTGCCAGTACTCGAGAGAATAGCAATCAGCCCCAGCATTTT; CDR3: CASTRENSNQPQHF
J: TRBJ1-5; D: TRBD1; V: TRBV19; size: NA; DNA: TGTGCCAGTAGTATTTTAGTGAGGACAGGGGGCAATCAGCCCCAGCATTTT; CDR3: CASSILVRTGGNQPQHF
J: TRBJ2-7; D: NA; V: TRBV5-6; size: NA; DNA: TGTGCCAGCAGCTCTTCGACTAGCTCCTACGAGCAGTACTTC; CDR3: CASSSSTSSYEQYF
J: TRBJ1-1; D: NA; V: TRBV5-5; size: NA; DNA: TGTGCCAGCAGCTTGATTGTTAGTCAGACAGTTGAAGCTTTCTTT; CDR3: CASSLIVSQTVEAFF
J: TRBJ2-7; D: TRBD2; V: TRBV6-2/TRBV6-3; size: once; DNA: TGTGCCAGCAGTTATGGCCTAGCGGGGTTAGGCGAGCAGTACTTC; CDR3: CASSYGLAGLGEQYF
J: TRBJ1-5; D: NA; V: TRBV6-5; size: NA; DNA: TGTGCCAGCAGTAGCAGGAATCCCAATCAGCCCCAGCATTTT; CDR3: CASSSRNPNQPQHF
J: TRBJ2-5; D: TRBD1; V: TRBV28; size: NA; DNA: TGTGCCAGCAGGATCGGGACAGGGGGCTTGGAAGAGACCCAGTACTTC; CDR3: CASRIGTGGLEETQYF
J: TRBJ2-7; D: TRBD2; V: TRBV9; size: NA; DNA: TGTGCCAGCAGCGTCGGACTAGGACCGGACGAGCAGTACTTC; CDR3: CASSVGLGPDEQYF
J: TRBJ1-6; D: TRBD1; V: TRBV5-4; size: NA; DNA: TGTGCCAGCAGCTTGTGGGGACAGGGCTCTAATTCACCCCTCCACTTT; CDR3: CASSLWGQGSNSPLHF
J: TRBJ1-2; D: NA; V: TRBV2; size: NA; DNA: TGTGCCCCGGGGGGGCGGGGGGTGAGGAGTGGCTACACCTTC; CDR3: CAPGGRGVRSGYTF
J: TRBJ2-3; D: TRBD2; V: TRBV28; size: NA; DNA: TGTGCCAGCAGTTACCCCAGCGGGAGGGCCGGAAAGCAGTATTTT; CDR3: CASSYPSGRAGKQYF
J: TRBJ1-2; D: TRBD1; V: TRBV4-3; size: NA; DNA: TGCGCCAGCAGCCAAGATGGGGGACAGGGAACCGGCTACACCTTC; CDR3: CASSQDGGQGTGYTF
J: TRBJ1-6; D: TRBD1; V: TRBV6-5; size: NA; DNA: TGTGCCAGCAGGAGGGACAGAGATAATTCACCCCTCCACTTT; CDR3: CASRRDRDNSPLHF
J: TRBJ2-7; D: TRBD1; V: TRBV5-1; size: once; DNA: TGCGCCAGCAGCCCGACCGAACAGGGGTTAGCATTCTTC; CDR3: CASSPTEQGLAFF
J: TRBJ1-1; D: NA; V: TRBV20-1; size: NA; DNA: TGCAGTGCTAGTGCCCCCGCGGGTGAAGCTTTCTTT; CDR3: CSASAPAGEAFF
J: TRBJ2-1; D: TRBD2; V: TRBV19; size: NA; DNA: TGTGCCAGTAGAGGACTAGCGGGAGGTAGTGAGCAGTTCTTC; CDR3: CASRGLAGGSEQFF
J: TRBJ2-2; D: TRBD2; V: TRBV10-3; size: NA; DNA: TGTGCCATCAGCCTAGCGGGAGTATCAGGCGGGGAGCTGTTTTTT; CDR3: CAISLAGVSGGELFF
J: TRBJ1-2; D: NA; V: TRBV5-5; size: NA; DNA: TGTGCCAGCAGCTTGAGGAACGGAGGATATGGCTACACCTTC; CDR3: CASSLRNGGYGYTF
J: TRBJ2-2; D: TRBD1; V: TRBV2; size: NA; DNA: TGTGCCAGCAGGAGTGGTGGGACAGCCTCCACCGGGGAGCTGTTTTTT; CDR3: CASRSGGTASTGELFF
J: TRBJ1-1; D: NA; V: TRBV9; size: once; DNA: TGTGCCAGCAGCCCGGGGGGGGGTGAAGCTTTCTTT; CDR3: CASSPGGGEAFF
J: TRBJ2-3; D: NA; V: TRBV7-2; size: NA; DNA: TGTGCCAGCAGTCCCGATCTCCTAGCGTCGACGCAGTATTTT; CDR3: CASSPDLLASTQYF
J: TRBJ1-1; D: NA; V: TRBV10-2; size: NA; DNA: TGCGCCAGCAGTGAGGTCAGGGAGGTGACTGAAGCTTTCTTT; CDR3: CASSEVREVTEAFF
J: TRBJ1-1; D: TRBD1; V: TRBV5-1; size: NA; DNA: TGCGCCAGCAGCTTGGCCTCAACAGGGGTTAGTAGAGCTTTCTTT; CDR3: CASSLASTGVSRAFF
J: TRBJ1-5; D: NA; V: TRBV19; size: NA; DNA: TGTGCCAGTAGTATAGTTGGGCTTGAGCCCCAGCATTTT; CDR3: CASSIVGLEPQHF
J: TRBJ1-1; D: TRBD1; V: TRBV18; size: NA; DNA: TGTGCCAGCTCACCCCACCGGGACAGTGAAGCTTTCTTT; CDR3: CASSPHRDSEAFF
J: TRBJ1-1; D: NA; V: TRBV12-5; size: NA; DNA: TGTGCTAGTGGTTTGGAATCGGGCACTGAAGCTTTCTTT; CDR3: CASGLESGTEAFF